The present entry profiles one TCR beta chain with its context. This specimen comes from a study of blood T cell repertoires in COVID-19. Using immunoSEQ multiplex PCR, the repertoire was profiled, and TCRdb retains in-frame clones only, with some absent. The data contain roughly 80,000 clones, approximately 88% of them singletons. The sequenced material came from peripheral blood. The TCR sequence derives from a man aged 45-60 years with active COVID-19.

DNA of the CDR3: TGTGCCAGCAGAACCCTCCTAGCGGCCGACTTCAATGAGCAGTTCTTC. As protein: CASRTLLAADFNEQFF. V usage is TRBV28 and J usage is TRBJ2-1; 7 bases are a match to TRBD2. Germline V lookup: CDR1 MDHEN, CDR2 SYDVKM. V lost 6 bases to trimming and J lost 6 bases; unmatched junction nucleotides: 14. The CDR3 runs 16 residues.